This T cell receptor (beta chain) was sequenced during a study of human T cells and chemical hapten exposure. The CDR3 covers 13 residues. In germline, CDR1 is SQVTM, CDR2 ANQGSEA. The V and J ends lost 6 bases and 5 bases respectively, with 17 bases between them. TCRdb re-analysed the 5' RACE reads in MiXCR, keeping a single row per CDR3 protein. The sample comprises around 140,000 distinct CDR3 sequences, over 3.5% of which are singletons, and approximately 1.3% rests with the top ten. This clonotype has only a few counts. Extraction yielded total RNA from whole blood (unfractionated). The chain joins TRBV29-1 to TRBJ2-7; weak D call: TRBD1 (5 bases). This sequence originates from a female donor in good health. The CDR3: CSVMLGVSDEQYF. The CDR3 nucleotides read TGCAGCGTCATGCTAGGGGTGTCGGACGAGCAGTACTTC.